The 18 T cell receptor beta chains given below trace back to one sample, sequenced in a study of OX40 agonist ivuxolimab in advanced cancers. TCRdb's table, derived via immunoSEQ multiplex PCR, lists solely in-frame clones and lacks some. The repertoire holds 55,000 to 75,000 clones, with approximately 90% as singletons. Here the sequenced sample was CD4+ or CD8+ T cells sorted from blood, taken in a trial of the OX40 agonist ivuxolimab. The receptors derive from an adult with an advanced solid tumor such as melanoma, head and neck, liver or kidney cancer.

The chain employs TRBV7-9 and TRBJ2-5, with TRBD1 as a possible D gene (5 bases). V was pared by 1 base and J by 2 bases, with 11 bases between. The CDR3 length is 15 residues. Germline loops: CDR1 SEHNR, CDR2 FQNEAQ (reference sequence). The CDR3 DNA sequence: TGTGCCAGCAGCTTAGGGCAGGGCCCGCAAGAGACCCAGTACTTC. This encodes CASSLGQGPQETQYF.

This rearrangement joins TRBV29-1 to TRBJ1-4, with D possibly TRBD1 on 6 matching bases. The germline V and J ends were trimmed by 6 bases and 5 bases, with 13 bases remaining between them. There are 13 residues in the CDR3. Germline V lookup: CDR1 SQVTM, CDR2 ANQGSEA. The CDR3, as DNA: TGCAGCGTCCTCAGGCAGGGGAATGAAAAACTGTTTTTT. This sequence encodes CSVLRQGNEKLFF.

The J gene is TRBJ2-3, the V gene TRBV9; D is tentatively TRBD1 or TRBD2 (5 bases each). Trimming took off 0 bases at V and 2 bases at J, with 16 bases between the two ends. In germline, CDR1 is SGDLS, CDR2 YYNGEE. The length of the CDR3 is 17 residues. CDR3 in DNA: TGTGCCAGCAGCGTAGGAATCGGGGCACCCAACACAGATACGCAGTATTTT. As protein: CASSVGIGAPNTDTQYF.

The chain employs TRBV6-1 and TRBJ2-7, with 11 bases that match TRBD2. CDR1 and CDR2 from the germline V gene are MNHNS and SASEGT. V lost 8 bases to trimming and J lost 2 bases; unmatched junction nucleotides: 5. This CDR3 region has 14 residues. The CDR3 region has the DNA TGTGCCAGCCACCTACTAGCGGGGGCCTACGAGCAGTACTTC. Translated: CASHLLAGAYEQYF.

The chain carries TRBV19 and TRBJ2-1; D is ambiguous. V lost 10 bases and J 7 bases, leaving 17 bases between the germline ends. CDR1 is LNHDA, CDR2 SQIVND, per germline (reference sequence). This CDR3 comprises 13 residues. The CDR3 reads CATKDLGSNEQFF. The CDR3 bases are TGTGCCACCAAGGACCTAGGGTCGAATGAGCAGTTCTTC.

This chain joins TRBV4-2 and TRBJ2-7; D is tentatively TRBD1 or TRBD2 (6 bases each). This CDR3 spans 14 amino acids. Trimming took off 1 base at V and 5 bases at J, with 12 bases between the two ends. Germline-derived CDR1 and CDR2 are LGHNA and YNFKEQ. The DNA of the CDR3 is TGTGCCAGCAGCCAAGGGAGGGGGGTGAACGAGCAGTACTTC. Residues: CASSQGRGVNEQYF.

The rearrangement uses TRBV28 and TRBJ2-5; D is ambiguous. The J call is in doubt because the DNA end fits TRBJ2-7 better. Per the germline V gene, CDR1 is MDHEN and CDR2 is SYDVKM. The CDR3 is made up of 14 amino acids. The DNA of the CDR3 is TGTGCCAGCAGTTTTGGCGGTAGCTCCTACGAGCAGTACTTC. Encoded protein: CASSFGGSSYEQYF.

This chain joins TRBV19 and TRBJ1-1, with TRBD1 matching over 8 bases. The ends lost 5 bases at V and 1 base at J; junction bases unmatched: 12. The CDR3 is made up of 17 amino acids. CDR1 is LNHDA, CDR2 SQIVND, per germline (reference sequence). For the CDR3, the DNA is TGTGCCAGTAGTCCTAGCCTTCTCGGACAGGGGAACACTGAAGCTTTCTTT. This codes for CASSPSLLGQGNTEAFF.

The chain recombines TRBV28 with TRBJ2-1; possible D gene TRBD2, 6 bases. Germline values: CDR1 MDHEN, CDR2 SYDVKM. With 3 bases removed from V and 1 base from J, the gap between germline ends came to 16 bases. This CDR3 spans 17 amino acids. This chain's CDR3 is CASSFRWDSESYNEQFF. In DNA, the CDR3 is TGTGCCAGCAGTTTCCGATGGGACTCGGAGTCCTACAATGAGCAGTTCTTC.

The J gene is TRBJ2-7, the V gene TRBV6-5; D may be TRBD1 or TRBD2 (5 bases each). The CDR3 loop spans 13 amino acids. Trimming took off 4 bases at V and 3 bases at J, with 10 bases between the two ends. The V gene's germline CDR1 is MNHEY and CDR2 SVGAGI. The CDR3 nucleotides are TGTGCCAGCAGTTTTGAGGGGTTCTACGAGCAGTACTTC. This translates into CASSFEGFYEQYF.

This sequence joins TRBV4-3 and TRBJ2-7; 8 positions match TRBD1. Trimming took 1 base from V and 0 from J; bases not matched to a gene: 8. CDR1 LGHNA and CDR2 YSLEER come from the germline V gene. The CDR3 sequence is 17 residues long. CDR3 in amino acids: CASSQVLDRGSSYEQYF. The CDR3 DNA reads as TGCGCCAGCAGCCAAGTGCTCGACAGGGGAAGCTCCTACGAGCAGTACTTC.

This sequence joins TRBV19 and TRBJ1-1, with D possibly being TRBD1 (6 bases). This CDR3 is built from 14 residues. Trimming shortened V by 6 bases and J by 0 bases, and 11 bases separated the two germline ends. Germline CDR1 is LNHDA and CDR2 is SQIVND (reference sequence). Written as DNA, the CDR3 is TGTGCCAGTAGACAGGGAGGAATGAACACTGAAGCTTTCTTT. Translation gives CASRQGGMNTEAFF.

The V call is TRBV19, the J call TRBJ2-1; 13 bases line up with TRBD2. V lost 5 bases, J lost 7 bases, and 5 bases stayed unmatched. CDR1 is LNHDA, CDR2 SQIVND, per germline (reference sequence). The CDR3 runs to 15 residues. CDR3 sequence: CASSALAGGLNEQFF. The CDR3 DNA reads TGTGCCAGTAGTGCACTAGCGGGAGGGCTAAATGAGCAGTTCTTC.

This clone has just one count. The rearrangement joins TRBV25-1 to TRBJ2-3; 10 positions agree with TRBD2. Germline values: CDR1 MGHDK, CDR2 SYGVNS. V lost 5 bases, J lost 3 bases, and 2 bases stayed unmatched. The CDR3 sequence is 14 residues long. CDR3 in DNA: TGTGCCAGCAGTAGCGGGAGGGTTACAGATACGCAGTATTTT. The encoded protein is CASSSGRVTDTQYF. Full variable domain (remainder filled in from reference TRBV25-1 and TRBJ2-3): EADIYQTPRYLVIGTGKKITLECSQTMGHDKMYWYQQDPGMELHLIHYSYGVNSTEKGDLSSESTVSRIRTEHFPLTLESARPSHTSQYLCASSSGRVTDTQYFGPGTRLTVL.

CDR3 amino acids: CASSEYFNTDTQYF. CDR3 nucleotide sequence: TGTGCCAGCAGTGAGTACTTCAACACAGATACGCAGTATTTT. The J gene is TRBJ2-3, the V gene TRBV25-1; D is unclear. Deletions cut 3 bases from V and 2 bases from J, with 9 bases between. This CDR3 spans 14 amino acids. In germline, CDR1 is MGHDK, CDR2 SYGVNS. Supplemented by reference TRBV25-1 and TRBJ2-3, the full variable domain reads EADIYQTPRYLVIGTGKKITLECSQTMGHDKMYWYQQDPGMELHLIHYSYGVNSTEKGDLSSESTVSRIRTEHFPLTLESARPSHTSQYLCASSEYFNTDTQYFGPGTRLTVL.

V is TRBV18 and J is TRBJ2-1, with 9 bases fitting TRBD2. Germline V gives CDR1 KGHSH, CDR2 LQKENI. CDR3 size: 16 residues. The V segment lost 0 bases and the J segment 4 bases; nucleotides outside the gene matches: 4. CDR3 protein: CASSPPTSGEYNEQFF. CDR3 nucleotide sequence: TGTGCCAGCTCACCACCGACTAGCGGAGAGTACAATGAGCAGTTCTTC.

The V gene is TRBV29-1, the J gene TRBJ2-3; TRBD1 matches at 10 bases. Unmatched junction bases numbered 3, after V lost 2 bases and J lost 4 bases. This CDR3 comprises 14 residues. Germline-derived CDR1 and CDR2 are SQVTM and ANQGSEA. For the CDR3, the DNA is TGCAGCGTTGAATGGGACAGGGGCCCAGATACGCAGTATTTT. Protein sequence: CSVEWDRGPDTQYF.

This clone showed up just a few times. The J gene is TRBJ2-1, the V gene TRBV10-3; 13 bases match TRBD2. Trimming removed 4 bases from V and 5 bases from J; junction bases left unmatched: 5. There are 16 residues in the CDR3. CDR1 is ENHRY and CDR2 is SYGVKD in the germline V gene. This CDR3 is CAISGGLAGTNNEQFF. The CDR3, as DNA: TGTGCCATCAGTGGGGGACTAGCGGGGACCAACAATGAGCAGTTCTTC.